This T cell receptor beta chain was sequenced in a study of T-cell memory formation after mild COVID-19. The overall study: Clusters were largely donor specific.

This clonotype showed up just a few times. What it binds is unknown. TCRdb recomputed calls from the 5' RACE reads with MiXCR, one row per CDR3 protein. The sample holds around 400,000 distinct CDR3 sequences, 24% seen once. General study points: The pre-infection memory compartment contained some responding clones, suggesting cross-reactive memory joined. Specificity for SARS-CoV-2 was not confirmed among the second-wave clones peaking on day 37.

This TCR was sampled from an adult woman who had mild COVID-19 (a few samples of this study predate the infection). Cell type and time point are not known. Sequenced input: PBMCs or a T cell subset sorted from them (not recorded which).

The DNA of the CDR3 is TGTGCCAGCAGCTTACGTCGGGGCGGGGAGCTGTTTTTT. This translates into CASSLRRGGELFF. This sequence joins TRBV11-3 and TRBJ2-2; D is possibly TRBD2 (5 bases). Trimming left V 2 bases short and J 7 bases short, with 8 bases between. Germline V gene sequence: CDR1 SGHNT, CDR2 YENEEA. There are 13 residues in the CDR3. Combining the CDR3 with reference TRBV11-3 and TRBJ2-2 gives the whole variable domain EAGVVQSPRYKIIEKKQPVAFWCNPISGHNTLYWYLQNLGQGPELLIRYENEEAVDDSQLPKDRFSAERLKGVDSTLKIQPAELGDSAVYLCASSLRRGGELFFGEGSRLTVL.